This T cell receptor (beta chain) was profiled in a study of control samples from healthy donors and cancer patients. J gave up 1 base and V 4 bases, and 7 bases lay outside the gene matches. The CDR3 loop spans 16 amino acids. The germline CDR1 and CDR2 sequences are SGHDN and FVKESK. Only in-frame clones appear in the TCRdb table, and some are missing; sequencing was by immunoSEQ multiplex PCR. The sample lists roughly 100,000 clones; 75% to 90% were seen once. This TCR derives from a man in his fifties or sixties with lung cancer. V usage is TRBV14 and J usage is TRBJ2-1, with 7 positions matching TRBD1. The sample comprised PBMCs. The CDR3 loop is CASSPNRGFSYNEQFF. CDR3 coding DNA: TGTGCCAGCAGCCCGAACAGGGGTTTTTCCTACAATGAGCAGTTCTTC. Looking up the rest from reference TRBV14 and TRBJ2-1 gives the full variable domain: EAGVTQFPSHSVIEKGQTVTLRCDPISGHDNLYWYRRVMGKEIKFLLHFVKESKQDESGMPNNRFLAERTGGTYSTLKVQPAELEDSGVYFCASSPNRGFSYNEQFFGPGTRLTVL.